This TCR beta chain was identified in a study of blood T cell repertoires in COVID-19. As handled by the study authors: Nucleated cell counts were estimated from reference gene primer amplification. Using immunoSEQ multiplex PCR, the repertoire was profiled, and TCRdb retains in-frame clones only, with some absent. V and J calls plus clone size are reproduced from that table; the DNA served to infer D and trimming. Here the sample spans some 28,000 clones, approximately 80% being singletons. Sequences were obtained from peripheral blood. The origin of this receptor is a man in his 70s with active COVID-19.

The DNA for the CDR3 is TGTGCCAGCAGCTTAGGGCTAGTAAGTAGAGATACGCAGTATTTT. This sequence encodes CASSLGLVSRDTQYF. The chain carries TRBV11-2 and TRBJ2-3; D ambiguous. Trimming removed 1 base from V and 5 bases from J, with 13 bases in between. Germline lookup yields CDR1 SGHAT and CDR2 FQNNGV. The CDR3 is 15 amino acids.